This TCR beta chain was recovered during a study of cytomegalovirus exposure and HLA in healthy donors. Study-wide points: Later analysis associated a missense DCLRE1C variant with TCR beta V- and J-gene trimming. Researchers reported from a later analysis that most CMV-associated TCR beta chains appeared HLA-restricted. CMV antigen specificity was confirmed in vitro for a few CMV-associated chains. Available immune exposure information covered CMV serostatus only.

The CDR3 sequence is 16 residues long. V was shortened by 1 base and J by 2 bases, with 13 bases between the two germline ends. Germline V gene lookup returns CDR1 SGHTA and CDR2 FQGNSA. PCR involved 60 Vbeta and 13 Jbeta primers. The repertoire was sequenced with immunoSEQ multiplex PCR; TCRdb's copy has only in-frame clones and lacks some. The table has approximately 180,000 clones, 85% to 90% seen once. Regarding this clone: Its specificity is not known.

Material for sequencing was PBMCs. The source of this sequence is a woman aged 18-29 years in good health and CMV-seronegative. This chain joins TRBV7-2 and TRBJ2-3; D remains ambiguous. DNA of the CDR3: TGTGCCAGCAGCTTAGGTGGCGGAGAGACCACAGATACGCAGTATTTT. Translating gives CASSLGGGETTDTQYF.